Following are 15 T cell receptor beta chains from one sample sequenced in a study of shared clonotypes between healthy human individuals. This table comes from immunoSEQ multiplex PCR, and its TCRdb copy is limited to in-frame clones, with some not included. The data hold roughly 2.4 million clones, with approximately 94% observed a single time. Sample: naive CD4+ T cells sorted from blood. Sample subset: CD45RA+ positively selected. The receptors come from a man younger than 35 in good health.

This clone was picked up a small number of times. The V gene is TRBV19, the J gene TRBJ1-3; D is unresolved. V was shortened by 5 bases and J by 2 bases, with 13 bases between the two germline ends. The CDR3 length is 15 residues. Germline V gene data show CDR1 as LNHDA and CDR2 as SQIVND (reference sequence). The CDR3 DNA follows: TGTGCCAGTAGTGTGAGACGAGACGCTGGAAACACCATATATTTT. This translates into CASSVRRDAGNTIYF.

The genes are TRBV5-1 and TRBJ2-1, with D perhaps matching TRBD2 (6 bases). CDR1 is SGHRS, CDR2 YFSETQ, per germline. V lost 5 bases and J 7 bases, leaving 16 bases between the germline ends. The CDR3 is made up of 14 amino acids. In DNA form, the CDR3 reads TGCGCCAGCAGTTATACTAGCCGAAATAATGAGCAGTTCTTC. This gives the protein CASSYTSRNNEQFF.

This rearrangement joins TRBV30 to TRBJ1-2; D is uncertain. Between the trimmed V and J ends, which lost 6 bases and 0 bases, there was a span of 11 bases. This CDR3 is 13 amino acids long. Looked up from germline, CDR1 is GTSNPN and CDR2 is SVGIG (reference sequence). The CDR3 loop is CACETGANYGYTF. The CDR3 bases are TGTGCCTGCGAGACCGGGGCTAACTATGGCTACACCTTC.

This CDR3 reads CASSYSTRTGEQFF. In DNA form, the CDR3 reads TGTGCCAGCAGTTACTCCACCAGGACCGGTGAGCAGTTCTTC. The chain joins TRBV6-6 to TRBJ2-1, with D uncertain. The CDR3 has 14 amino acids. With 0 bases removed from V and 9 bases from J, the gap between germline ends came to 12 bases. CDR1 is MNHNY and CDR2 is SVGAGI in the germline V gene (reference sequence).

The genes are TRBV30 and TRBJ1-6; D gene unclear. This CDR3 is built from 13 residues. Germline assignment: CDR1 GTSNPN and CDR2 SVGIG (reference sequence). V shed 5 bases and J shed 7 bases, with 12 bases lying between them. CDR3 DNA: TGTGCCTGGGCCGATTGGGAGAATTCACCCCTCCACTTT. This translates into CAWADWENSPLHF.

In the case of this clone: This same CDR3 is encoded by further DNA sequences in the sample. This chain uses TRBV18 with TRBJ2-7, with D unresolved. The CDR3 consists of 13 residues. The germline gives CDR1 KGHSH, CDR2 LQKENI. V was trimmed by 1 base and J by 5 bases, leaving 9 bases between them. CDR3 protein: CASSPQGNHEQYF. The CDR3 region has the DNA TGTGCCAGCTCACCACAGGGTAACCACGAGCAGTACTTC. Based on the CDR3 plus reference TRBV18 and TRBJ2-7, the full variable domain is NAGVMQNPRHLVRRRGQEARLRCSPMKGHSHVYWYRQLPEEGLKFMVYLQKENIIDESGMPKERFSAEFPKEGPSILRIQQVVRGDSAAYFCASSPQGNHEQYFGPGTRLTVT.

The V gene is TRBV27, the J gene TRBJ2-3; the D gene is possibly TRBD1 (6 bases). The ends were cut back, 8 bases at V and 6 bases at J, with 18 bases in the middle. Looked up from germline, CDR1 is MNHEY and CDR2 is SMNVEV (reference sequence). The CDR3 covers 14 residues. CDR3 nucleotides: TGTGCCAGCCAGCTGGGGGCAGGCTTCGATACGCAGTATTTT. As protein: CASQLGAGFDTQYF.

The CDR3 is CASSFSPAGGGNDEQFF. CDR3 nucleotide sequence: TGTGCCAGCAGCTTCTCCCCCGCAGGGGGCGGGAACGATGAGCAGTTCTTC. This sequence joins TRBV7-9 and TRBJ2-1, with 8 bases matching TRBD1. This CDR3 has 17 amino acids. The trim removed 3 bases at V and 8 bases at J, leaving 15 bases unmatched. Germline V gene sequence: CDR1 SEHNR, CDR2 FQNEAQ (reference sequence).

V and J are TRBV10-3 and TRBJ2-3; no definite D call. This CDR3 contains 14 residues. Per germline, CDR1 ENHRY and CDR2 SYGVKD. V was trimmed by 9 bases and J by 0 bases, leaving 13 bases between them. The CDR3 loop is CAMAVEESTDTQYF. The CDR3 DNA sequence: TGTGCCATGGCGGTCGAAGAGAGCACAGATACGCAGTATTTT.

This clone was seen only once. V and J are TRBV2 and TRBJ2-1, with D unclear. Germline CDR1 reads SNHLY; CDR2 reads FYNNEI. Trimming removed 5 bases from V and 0 bases from J, with 8 bases in between. This CDR3 is 14 amino acids long. The CDR3 loop is CASSKLSSYNEQFF. The CDR3 DNA sequence: TGTGCCAGCAGTAAGCTTAGCTCCTACAATGAGCAGTTCTTC.

This chain joins TRBV19 and TRBJ1-4; no definite D call. CDR1 is LNHDA and CDR2 is SQIVND in the germline V gene (reference sequence). With 4 bases removed from V and 0 bases from J, the gap between germline ends came to 12 bases. The CDR3 is 16 amino acids. The CDR3 DNA follows: TGTGCCAGTAGTACCAGGACGGCAGCAACTAATGAAAAACTGTTTTTT. It is translated as CASSTRTAATNEKLFF.

The rearrangement uses TRBV7-9 and TRBJ1-1; D is possibly TRBD1 (5 bases). Trimming took 1 base from V and 1 from J, leaving 10 bases between them. Germline lookup yields CDR1 SEHNR and CDR2 FQNEAQ (reference sequence). This CDR3 contains 15 residues. The CDR3 sequence is CASSLGSGGNTEAFF. The DNA of the CDR3 is TGTGCCAGCAGCTTAGGATCTGGGGGGAACACTGAAGCTTTCTTT.

J is TRBJ1-1 and V is TRBV5-1; no clear D. CDR1 and CDR2 from the germline V gene are SGHRS and YFSETQ. Trimming left V 4 bases short and J 1 base short, with 11 bases between. The CDR3 consists of 14 residues. CDR3 residues: CASSPQAQNTEAFF. The CDR3 DNA sequence: TGCGCCAGCAGCCCCCAGGCCCAGAACACTGAAGCTTTCTTT. The whole variable domain, filled in from reference TRBV5-1 and TRBJ1-1, reads KAGVTQTPRYLIKTRGQQVTLSCSPISGHRSVSWYQQTPGQGLQFLFEYFSETQRNKGNFPGRFSGRQFSNSRSEMNVSTLELGDSALYLCASSPQAQNTEAFFGQGTRLTVV.

The gene calls are TRBV30 and TRBJ2-5; 9 nucleotides align to TRBD1. This CDR3 contains 18 residues. Germline trimming cut 3 bases from V and 3 bases from J; bases unmatched to any gene: 17. The germline V gene encodes CDR1 GTSNPN and CDR2 SVGIG (reference sequence). The CDR3 here is CAWSRLLTRDRAEETQYF. Here the CDR3 DNA reads TGTGCCTGGAGCCGACTTTTGACCCGGGACAGGGCCGAAGAGACCCAGTACTTC.

The chain combines TRBV7-8 with TRBJ2-5; D not resolved. V was pared by 1 base and J by 1 base, with 13 bases between. The CDR3 length is 16 residues. Germline lookup yields CDR1 SGHVS and CDR2 FQNEAQ. CDR3 sequence: CASSLGVTGGQETQYF. The CDR3 DNA follows: TGTGCCAGCAGCTTAGGGGTTACTGGCGGCCAAGAGACCCAGTACTTC.